The rows below give T cell receptor beta chains drawn from one sample of a study of T cells in Graves' hyperthyroidism and ophthalmopathy. TCRdb itself ran the multiplex PCR reads through MiXCR, one entry per CDR3 protein. Of 530,000 or so distinct CDR3 sequences in the sample, around 42% were seen once. Sequenced input: peripheral blood or thyroid tissue (not recorded which). All receptors come from a woman aged 18-30 years with Graves' hyperthyroidism. The CDR3 runs from the conserved cysteine through the conserved F or W. Each record gives: CDR3 length, V gene, clone size, D gene, J gene, CDR3 protein, CDR3 DNA. The D gene is left open where the match is weak. Part of the rows lack a size; the others show once, few, many or a class for expanded clones.

>13|TRBV6-2/TRBV6-3|once|-|TRBJ2-1
CASGGTTYNEQFF
TGTGCCAGCGGAGGTACAACCTACAATGAGCAGTTCTTC
>13|TRBV7-7|few|-|TRBJ2-1
CASSSGLGGEQFF
TGTGCCAGCAGCTCGGGGCTGGGGGGAGAGCAGTTCTTC
>15|TRBV7-9|-|TRBD2|TRBJ2-7
CASSKLAGGPNEQYF
TGTGCCAGCAGCAAACTAGCGGGAGGGCCCAATGAGCAGTACTTC
>15|TRBV29-1|-|TRBD2|TRBJ2-2
CSVTGLAGNTGELFF
TGCAGCGTAACCGGACTAGCGGGCAACACCGGGGAGCTGTTTTTT
>13|TRBV29-1|few|TRBD1|TRBJ1-5
CSARQGRGQPQHF
TGCAGCGCTAGACAGGGGAGGGGTCAGCCCCAGCATTTT
>18|TRBV6-4|-|-|TRBJ2-2
CATRLPGDGTAFTGELFF
TGTGCCACCAGGCTCCCGGGGGACGGGACAGCCTTCACCGGGGAGCTGTTTTTT
>13|TRBV2|-|-|TRBJ1-6
CASRLRGDSPLHF
TGTGCCAGCAGGCTCAGGGGCGATTCACCCCTCCACTTT
>13|TRBV29-1|once|TRBD1|TRBJ2-7
CSVWTGETGELYF
TGCAGCGTTTGGACAGGGGAGACCGGGGAGCTGTACTTC
>14|TRBV27|many|-|TRBJ1-5
CASSLYRGNQPQHF
TGTGCCAGCAGTTTATATCGGGGAAATCAGCCCCAGCATTTT
>14|TRBV20-1|-|-|TRBJ2-3
CSATVVGGSDTQYF
TGCAGTGCTACTGTGGTGGGAGGTTCAGATACGCAGTATTTT
>12|TRBV20-1|many|TRBD1|TRBJ1-2
CSAGQGRNGYTF
TGCAGTGCCGGACAGGGAAGAAATGGCTACACCTTC
>14|TRBV20-1|-|-|TRBJ2-5
CSARDRGGQETQYF
TGCAGTGCTAGAGATAGGGGAGGTCAAGAGACCCAGTACTTC
>13|TRBV10-2|-|-|TRBJ2-1
CASLTAGGNEQFF
TGCGCCAGCTTAACTGCAGGAGGCAATGAGCAGTTCTTC
>17|TRBV5-5|once|TRBD2|TRBJ2-5
CASSSTTVTSGSKTQYF
TGTGCCAGCAGCTCTACGACCGTGACTAGCGGGAGCAAGACCCAGTACTTC
>15|TRBV12-3/TRBV12-4|many|TRBD1|TRBJ1-1
CASSQRAGGNTEAFF
TGTGCCAGCAGCCAACGGGCAGGGGGGAACACTGAAGCTTTCTTT
>13|TRBV16|many|-|TRBJ2-5
CASSQSRTDLQYF
TGTGCCAGCAGCCAATCGAGGACAGACCTCCAGTACTTC
>14|TRBV29-1|many|-|TRBJ1-2
CSVADGARNYGYTF
TGCAGCGTTGCGGATGGGGCCCGGAACTATGGCTACACCTTC
>13|TRBV7-8|many|-|TRBJ1-4
CASSLIRDEKLFF
TGTGCCAGCAGCTTAATCAGGGATGAAAAACTGTTTTTT
>14|TRBV2|many|-|TRBJ1-1
CASSEGPEDTEAFF
TGTGCCAGCAGTGAAGGGCCGGAGGACACTGAAGCTTTCTTT
>14|TRBV5-4|many|-|TRBJ2-7
CASSHRDKDYEQYF
TGTGCCAGCAGCCACCGGGACAAAGACTACGAGCAGTACTTC
>15|TRBV5-6|-|-|TRBJ2-7
CASSSMLVGGYEQYF
TGTGCCAGCAGCTCGATGCTTGTCGGGGGCTACGAGCAGTACTTC
>13|TRBV4-1|many|TRBD2|TRBJ2-7
CASSQVAGGEQYF
TGCGCCAGCAGCCAAGTGGCGGGAGGCGAGCAGTACTTC
>16|TRBV5-1|-|TRBD1|TRBJ2-7
CASSPRTGEGSYEQYF
TGCGCCAGCAGCCCGCGGACAGGGGAAGGGTCCTACGAGCAGTACTTC
>23|TRBV12-3/TRBV12-4|-|TRBD2|TRBJ2-2
CASRTRRGLGLAGGEGITGELFF
TGTGCCAGCAGGACCCGGAGGGGACTAGGACTAGCGGGAGGGGAAGGCATCACCGGGGAGCTGTTTTTT
>14|TRBV7-2|many|TRBD2|TRBJ2-5
CASSALAYQETQYF
TGTGCCAGCAGCGCACTAGCGTACCAAGAGACCCAGTACTTC
>15|TRBV20-1|many|TRBD1|TRBJ1-6
CSARVGGQGHSPLHF
TGCAGTGCTAGAGTAGGGGGACAGGGACATTCACCCCTCCACTTT
>13|TRBV27|many|-|TRBJ1-5
CAAEGGVGQPQHF
TGTGCCGCAGAAGGAGGCGTGGGTCAGCCCCAGCATTTT
>15|TRBV11-2|many|-|TRBJ2-5
CASSPLEGGWETQYF
TGTGCCAGCAGCCCCTTGGAGGGGGGTTGGGAGACCCAGTACTTC
>13|TRBV6-2/TRBV6-3|few|-|TRBJ2-2
CASSPDGPGELFF
TGTGCCAGCTCGCCGGACGGCCCCGGGGAGCTGTTTTTT
>15|TRBV7-2|-|TRBD1|TRBJ2-5
CASSRETGGGETQYF
TGTGCCAGCAGCCGTGAGACAGGGGGGGGAGAGACCCAGTACTTC
>12|TRBV12-3/TRBV12-4|many|-|TRBJ2-7
CASSFRSYEQYF
TGTGCCAGCAGTTTCCGATCATACGAGCAGTACTTC
>12|TRBV14|many|-|TRBJ2-7
CASSPKGRKQYF
TGTGCCAGCAGCCCTAAAGGACGGAAGCAGTACTTC
>14|TRBV29-1|-|-|TRBJ1-2
CSVEDGQGYYGYTF
TGCAGCGTTGAAGATGGGCAGGGCTACTATGGCTACACCTTC
>13|TRBV5-1|many|-|TRBJ2-7
CASSRGDGYEQYF
TGCGCCAGCAGCCGAGGGGACGGCTACGAGCAGTACTTC
>12|TRBV29-1|many|-|TRBJ2-3
CSVILTTDTQYF
TGCAGCGTCATCCTAACCACAGATACGCAGTATTTT
>14|TRBV7-9|few|TRBD1|TRBJ2-1
CASSPRTGNNEQFF
TGTGCCAGCAGCCCTAGGACAGGGAACAATGAGCAGTTCTTC
>18|TRBV7-9|-|TRBD1|TRBJ1-5
CASSLTSWDRVGDQPQHF
TGTGCCAGCAGTCTTACCTCGTGGGACAGGGTTGGCGATCAGCCCCAGCATTTT